This paragraph reports one T cell receptor beta chain. Its antigen remains unknown. PCR primers comprised 60 Vbeta and 13 Jbeta primers. Repertoires were generated with immunoSEQ multiplex PCR, while TCRdb's copy carries only in-frame clones and drops some. In the table there are roughly 190,000 clones, over 75% of which are singletons. Trimming at V came to 2 bases and at J to 3 bases, leaving 5 bases not matched to a gene. Germline CDR1 and CDR2: SGHTA and FQGTGA. The CDR3 has 15 residues. This sample was included in a study of cytomegalovirus exposure and HLA in healthy donors. Broader study findings: For most TCR sequences rarity was the rule, although some public TCRs occurred in many donors.

The TCR comes from a female donor in good health and CMV-seronegative. Sequencing input: PBMCs. V usage is TRBV7-3 and J usage is TRBJ2-7; 9 bases are shared with TRBD2. In DNA form, the CDR3 reads TGTGCCAGCAGCTTAGCGGGAGGGCCTCTCTACGAGCAGTACTTC. Translated, it gives CASSLAGGPLYEQYF. The variable domain in full, with the rest retrieved from reference TRBV7-3 and TRBJ2-7, is GAGVSQTPSNKVTEKGKYVELRCDPISGHTALYWYRQSLGQGPEFLIYFQGTGAADDSGLPNDRFFAVRPEGSVSTLKIQRTERGDSAVYLCASSLAGGPLYEQYFGPGTRLTVT.